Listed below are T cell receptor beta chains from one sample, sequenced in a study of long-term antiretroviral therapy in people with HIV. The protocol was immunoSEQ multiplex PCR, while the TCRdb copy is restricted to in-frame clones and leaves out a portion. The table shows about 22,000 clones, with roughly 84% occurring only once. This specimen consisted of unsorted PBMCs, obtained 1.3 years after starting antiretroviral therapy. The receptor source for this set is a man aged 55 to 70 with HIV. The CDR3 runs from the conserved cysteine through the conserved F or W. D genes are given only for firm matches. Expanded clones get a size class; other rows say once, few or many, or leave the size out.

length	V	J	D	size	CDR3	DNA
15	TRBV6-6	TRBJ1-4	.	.	CASSEQGPNYEKLFF	TGTGCCAGCAGCGAACAGGGTCCCAACTACGAAAAACTGTTTTTT
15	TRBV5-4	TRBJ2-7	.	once	CASSLGGLSAYEQYF	TGTGCCAGCAGCTTGGGCGGCTTAAGCGCCTACGAGCAGTACTTC
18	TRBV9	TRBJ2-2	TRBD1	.	CASSVATGNSRATGELFF	TGTGCCAGCAGCGTCGCGACAGGGAATAGTAGAGCAACCGGGGAGCTGTTTTTT
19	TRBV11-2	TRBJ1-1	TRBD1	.	CASSSPRGQGLLVNTEAFF	TGTGCCAGCAGCTCCCCGCGGGGACAGGGACTTTTGGTGAACACTGAAGCTTTCTTT
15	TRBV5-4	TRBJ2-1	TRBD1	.	CASRPDRVSYNEQFF	TGTGCCAGCAGGCCAGACAGGGTCTCCTACAATGAGCAGTTCTTC
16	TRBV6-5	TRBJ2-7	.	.	CASSFTTGHPSYEQYF	TGTGCCAGCAGTTTCACAACGGGACACCCATCTTACGAGCAGTACTTC
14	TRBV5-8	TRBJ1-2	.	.	CASSLQGRSFGYTF	TGTGCCAGCAGCTTGCAGGGGCGTTCTTTCGGCTACACCTTC
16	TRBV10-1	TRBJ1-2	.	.	CASSESNSPVHYGYTF	TGCGCCAGCAGTGAGTCAAACAGTCCGGTACACTATGGCTACACCTTC
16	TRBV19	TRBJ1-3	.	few	CASSMLLGNSGNTIYF	TGTGCCAGTAGTATGCTCCTGGGGAACTCTGGAAACACCATATATTTT
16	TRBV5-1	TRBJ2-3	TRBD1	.	CASSSAGTGGVDTQYF	TGCGCCAGCAGCTCCGCCGGGACAGGGGGCGTAGATACGCAGTATTTT
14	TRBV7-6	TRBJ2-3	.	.	CASSLERLTDTQYF	TGTGCCAGCAGCTTAGAACGGTTAACAGATACGCAGTATTTT
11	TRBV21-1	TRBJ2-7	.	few	CASSSHYEQYF	TGTGCCAGCTCTAGTCACTACGAGCAGTACTTC
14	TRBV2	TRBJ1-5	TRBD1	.	CASSPTGKYQPQHF	TGTGCCAGCAGCCCGACAGGGAAATATCAGCCCCAGCATTTT
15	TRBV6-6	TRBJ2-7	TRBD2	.	CASRPGWGGAYEQYF	TGTGCCAGCAGACCGGGGTGGGGAGGGGCATACGAGCAGTACTTC
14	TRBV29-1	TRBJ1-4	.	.	CSVVVPDPNEKLFF	TGCAGCGTTGTAGTTCCCGACCCTAATGAAAAACTGTTTTTT
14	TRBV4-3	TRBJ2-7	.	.	CASSPNTGFSGQYF	TGCGCCAGCAGCCCTAACACAGGGTTTTCAGGGCAGTACTTC
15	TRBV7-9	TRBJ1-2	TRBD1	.	CASSLWDRSNYGYTF	TGTGCCAGCAGCTTATGGGACAGGTCTAACTATGGCTACACCTTC
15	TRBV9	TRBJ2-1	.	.	CASSPQGSSYNEQFF	TGTGCCAGCAGCCCCCAGGGGAGCTCCTACAATGAGCAGTTCTTC
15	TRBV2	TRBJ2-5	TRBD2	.	CASSEVSGGAATQYF	TGTGCCAGCAGTGAAGTGAGCGGGGGGGCTGCGACCCAGTACTTC
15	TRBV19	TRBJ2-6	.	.	CASSITGSGANVLTF	TGTGCCAGTAGTATCACAGGCTCTGGGGCCAACGTCCTGACTTTC
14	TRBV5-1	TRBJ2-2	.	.	CASSLVGMTGELFF	TGCGCCAGCAGCTTGGTGGGGATGACCGGGGAGCTGTTTTTT
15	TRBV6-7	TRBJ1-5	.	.	CASSYVGQPNQPQHF	TGTGCCAGCAGTTACGTTGGACAGCCCAATCAGCCCCAGCATTTT
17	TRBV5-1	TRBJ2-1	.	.	CASRALVISSSYNEQFF	TGCGCCAGCAGGGCTTTGGTCATTTCTAGCTCCTACAATGAGCAGTTCTTC
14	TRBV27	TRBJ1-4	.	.	CASSLVGLNEKLFF	TGTGCCAGCAGTTTAGTAGGGCTTAATGAAAAACTGTTTTTT
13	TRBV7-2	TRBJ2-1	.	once	CASRRASDGEQFF	TGTGCCAGCAGGCGAGCTAGCGATGGTGAGCAGTTCTTC
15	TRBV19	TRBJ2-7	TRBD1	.	CASSMGGTGTYEQYF	TGTGCCAGTAGTATGGGTGGGACAGGCACCTACGAGCAGTACTTC
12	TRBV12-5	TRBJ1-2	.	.	CASGSPGRGYTF	TGTGCTAGTGGTTCGCCGGGGCGTGGCTACACCTTC
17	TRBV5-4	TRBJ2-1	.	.	CASRIGMEFPTVDEQFF	TGTGCCAGCAGGATTGGAATGGAGTTCCCGACGGTGGATGAGCAGTTCTTC
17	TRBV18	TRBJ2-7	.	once	CASSPEIRQTFDNEQYF	TGTGCCAGCTCACCAGAAATCAGACAGACCTTCGACAACGAGCAGTACTTC
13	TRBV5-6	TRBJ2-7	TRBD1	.	CASSGGQGYEQYF	TGTGCCAGCAGCGGTGGACAGGGCTACGAGCAGTACTTC
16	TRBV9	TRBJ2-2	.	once	CASSVEPTFGGGELFF	TGTGCCAGCAGCGTAGAGCCGACATTTGGAGGCGGGGAGCTGTTTTTT
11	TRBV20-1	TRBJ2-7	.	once	CSVGAAYEQYF	TGCAGTGTGGGGGCAGCCTACGAGCAGTACTTC
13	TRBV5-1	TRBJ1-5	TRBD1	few	CASQTGPDQPQHF	TGCGCCAGCCAGACAGGGCCGGATCAGCCCCAGCATTTT
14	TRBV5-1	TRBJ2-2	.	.	CASSLLVGHGELFF	TGCGCCAGCAGCTTGTTGGTGGGCCACGGGGAGCTGTTTTTT
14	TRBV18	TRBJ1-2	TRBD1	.	CASSHRDRDYGYTF	TGTGCCAGCTCGCACCGGGACAGGGACTATGGCTACACCTTC
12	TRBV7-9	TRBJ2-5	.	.	CASSETRVFLYF	TGTGCCAGCAGCGAAACCAGGGTTTTTCTGTACTTC
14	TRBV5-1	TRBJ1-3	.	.	CASSPDGSGNTIYF	TGCGCCAGCAGCCCGGATGGTTCTGGAAACACCATATATTTT
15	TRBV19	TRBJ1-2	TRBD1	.	CAARADRGPPGGYTF	TGTGCCGCCAGAGCGGACAGGGGGCCCCCCGGTGGCTACACCTTC
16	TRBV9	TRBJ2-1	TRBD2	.	CASSPDPSGSYNEQFF	TGTGCCAGCAGCCCAGACCCTAGCGGTTCCTACAATGAGCAGTTCTTC
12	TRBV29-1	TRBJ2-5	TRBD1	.	CSVVQGAETQYF	TGCAGCGTTGTACAGGGGGCCGAGACCCAGTACTTC
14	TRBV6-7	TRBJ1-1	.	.	CAKKDSLMNTEAFF	TGTGCCAAGAAGGATTCACTAATGAACACTGAAGCTTTCTTT
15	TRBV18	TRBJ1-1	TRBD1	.	CASSPTDDRGRGAFF	TGTGCCAGCTCACCTACGGATGACAGGGGGCGCGGAGCTTTCTTT
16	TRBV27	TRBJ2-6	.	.	CASSLWTNSGANVLTF	TGTGCCAGCAGTTTATGGACGAACTCTGGGGCCAACGTCCTGACTTTC
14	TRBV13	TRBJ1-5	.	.	CASTLNLGNQPQHF	TGTGCCAGCACCCTGAACCTGGGCAATCAGCCCCAGCATTTT
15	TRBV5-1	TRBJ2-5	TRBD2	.	CASTESGLAWETQYF	TGCGCCAGCACGGAGTCGGGACTAGCGTGGGAGACCCAGTACTTC
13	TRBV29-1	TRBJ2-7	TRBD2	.	CSVEDPRLAEQYF	TGCAGCGTTGAAGACCCCCGACTAGCGGAGCAGTACTTC
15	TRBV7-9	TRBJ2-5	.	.	CASSPLSGAQETQYF	TGTGCCAGCAGCCCGCTATCGGGGGCCCAAGAGACCCAGTACTTC
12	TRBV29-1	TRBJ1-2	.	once	CSSGGGPYGYTF	TGCAGCTCCGGTGGGGGCCCCTATGGCTACACCTTC